This T cell receptor beta chain was captured by sequencing in a study of blood T cells in healthy people across ages. This clonotype came up many times. Trimming left V 5 bases short and J 2 bases short, with 12 bases between. The CDR3 has 14 residues. CDR1 is SGHTA and CDR2 is FQGNSA in the germline V gene. Together with a sample-barcoded 5' primer, a J-beta primer mix was included in a second PCR lasting roughly 6 to 12 cycles. MiXCR, run by TCRdb on the 5' RACE reads, gives a single entry per CDR3 protein. The data show 1.5 million or so distinct CDR3 sequences, approximately 38% seen once. Sequencing was performed on blood. The chain links TRBV7-2 to TRBJ1-2, with a possible D match to TRBD1 (5 bases). This sequence was found in a woman aged 18-29 years in good health. In DNA, the CDR3 is TGTGCCAGCAGCCGACGTGGGGGAAACTATGGCTACACCTTC. Its translation is CASSRRGGNYGYTF.